These 10 T cell receptor beta chains originate from one sample sequenced in a study of blood T cell repertoires in COVID-19. The assay was immunoSEQ multiplex PCR, and TCRdb's table has in-frame clones only and misses some. The data show approximately 100,000 clones, roughly nine tenths seen once. The source material was peripheral blood. These receptors all stem from a man aged 55 to 70 with acute or convalescent COVID-19.

The genes are TRBV24-1 and TRBJ2-7; a possible D gene is TRBD2 (5 bases). The germline gives CDR1 KGHDR, CDR2 SFDVKD. CDR3 length: 14 residues. The CDR3 sequence: CATSPDFNSVRPRV. The CDR3 nucleotides read TGTGCCACCAGTCCCGATTTTAATAGCGTTAGGCCCAGGGTC.

The rearrangement uses TRBV13 and TRBJ2-5; TRBD2 agrees at 12 bases. V trimming: 5 bases; J trimming: 4 bases; junction bases outside the gene matches: 11. This CDR3 has 17 residues. Germline lookup yields CDR1 PRHDT and CDR2 FYEKMQ (reference sequence). In DNA form, the CDR3 reads TGTGCCAGCAGCCTGACTAGCGGGAGTGGCCGGAGAGAGACCCAGTACTTC. This encodes CASSLTSGSGRRETQYF.

The V gene is TRBV5-1, the J gene TRBJ2-5; D not resolved. Germline V gene lookup returns CDR1 SGHRS and CDR2 YFSETQ. There are 15 residues in the CDR3. Deletions cut 0 bases from V and 1 base from J, with 10 bases between. This chain's CDR3 is CASSLVSGGQETQYF. Here the CDR3 DNA reads TGCGCCAGCAGCTTGGTTAGTGGCGGCCAAGAGACCCAGTACTTC.

The rearrangement joins TRBV7-8 to TRBJ1-1; TRBD1 aligns across 8 bases. Germline lookup yields CDR1 SGHVS and CDR2 FQNEAQ. V dropped 6 bases and J dropped 5; count of bases not matched to a gene: 11. The CDR3 is 15 amino acids. This chain's CDR3 is CASSIIGTGGTEAFF. In DNA, the CDR3 is TGTGCCAGCAGTATCATAGGGACAGGAGGAACTGAAGCTTTCTTT.

CDR3 loop: CASSLDRNTEAFF. The CDR3, as DNA: TGTGCCAGCAGCTTGGACAGGAACACTGAAGCTTTCTTT. The V and J genes are TRBV11-1 and TRBJ1-1, with D tentatively TRBD1 (6 bases). From germline, CDR1 is SGHAT and CDR2 FQDESV (reference sequence). This CDR3 region has 13 residues. Trimming removed 3 bases at V and 1 base at J, with 6 bases between.

The chain links TRBV18 to TRBJ1-4; the match to TRBD1 covers 7 bases. Germline values: CDR1 KGHSH, CDR2 LQKENI. After removal of 5 bases from V and 7 bases from J, the junction contained 7 bases not matched to a gene. This CDR3 region has 14 residues. The CDR3 sequence: CASSSGTVGEKLFF. The CDR3 DNA sequence: TGTGCCAGCTCATCCGGGACAGTTGGTGAAAAACTGTTTTTT.

The rearrangement links TRBV7-3 to TRBJ2-2, with a tentative D call TRBD1 (5 bases). The CDR3 contains 13 residues. The V gene's germline CDR1 is SGHTA and CDR2 FQGTGA. The V end was cut by 4 bases, the J end by 6 bases, with 9 bases between. Written as DNA, the CDR3 is TGTGCCAGCAGCTCTTCAGGGTCCGGGGAGCTGTTTTTT. This codes for CASSSSGSGELFF.

The chain uses TRBV9 and TRBJ2-7; perhaps TRBD1 as D (5 bases). The germline CDR1 and CDR2 sequences are SGDLS and YYNGEE. This CDR3 region has 14 residues. Deletions cut 0 bases from V and 6 bases from J, with 13 bases between. The CDR3 spells CASSVDAGFAEQYF. As DNA, the CDR3 is TGTGCCAGCAGCGTAGACGCAGGGTTCGCCGAGCAGTACTTC.

The CDR3 DNA sequence: TGTGCCAGCAGCTTAGGGGCAGGGGATCCTAATGAAAAACTGTTTTTT. This codes for CASSLGAGDPNEKLFF. J is TRBJ1-4 and V is TRBV7-9, with a tentative D call TRBD1 (6 bases). V lost 1 base and J lost 3, with 12 bases in between. The CDR3 sequence is 16 residues long. Per germline, CDR1 SEHNR and CDR2 FQNEAQ (reference sequence). The variable domain in full, completed from reference TRBV7-9 and TRBJ1-4, reads DTGVSQNPRHKITKRGQNVTFRCDPISEHNRLYWYRQTLGQGPEFLTYFQNEAQLEKSRLLSDRFSAERPKGSFSTLEIQRTEQGDSAMYLCASSLGAGDPNEKLFFGSGTQLSVL.

The J gene is TRBJ1-4, the V gene TRBV11-2; 8 nucleotides agree with TRBD1. The J segment lost 10 bases and the V segment lost 3 bases, leaving 7 bases of the junction unmatched. Germline CDR1 and CDR2: SGHAT and FQNNGV. CDR3 length: 14 residues. The CDR3 sequence is CASSLSGGRGKLFF. CDR3 nucleotide sequence: TGTGCCAGCAGCTTGTCAGGGGGCCGGGGAAAACTGTTTTTT.